A selection of T cell receptor beta chains follows, all from one sample in a study of T cells in Graves' hyperthyroidism and ophthalmopathy. TCRdb itself ran the multiplex PCR reads through MiXCR, one entry per CDR3 protein. The repertoire holds fewer than 400,000 distinct CDR3 sequences, with 15% to 19% as singletons. Sequencing input: blood. The origin of the receptors is a woman aged 18 to 35 with Graves' hyperthyroidism that later progressed to Graves' ophthalmopathy. The CDR3 runs from the conserved cysteine through the conserved F or W. D genes are given only for firm matches. Only some rows state a clone size, as once, few, many or a class for expanded clones.

CASFSPGSEAFF TGTGCCAGCTTCTCCCCTGGGTCTGAAGCTTTCTTT many TRBJ1-1 TRBV28 NA
CASGLGLAGEQFF TGTGCTAGTGGTCTGGGACTGGCTGGTGAGCAGTTCTTC NA TRBJ2-1 TRBV12-5 NA
CASSVSLTGQETQYF TGTGCCAGCAGCGTCAGCTTGACAGGGCAAGAGACCCAGTACTTC many TRBJ2-5 TRBV11-2 TRBD1
CASSYGTSGRAPDTQYF TGTGCCAGCAGTTACGGGACTAGCGGGAGGGCCCCAGATACGCAGTATTTT NA TRBJ2-3 TRBV6-5 TRBD2
CASTQGAAGELFF TGTGCCAGCACCCAAGGAGCTGCCGGGGAGCTGTTTTTT NA TRBJ2-2 TRBV6-1 NA
CASKVEGSYNEQFF TGTGCCAGCAAGGTGGAGGGTTCCTACAATGAGCAGTTCTTC NA TRBJ2-1 TRBV2 NA
CAIQTLGTGGHNEQFF TGTGCCATCCAAACACTCGGGACAGGGGGACACAATGAGCAGTTCTTC many TRBJ2-1 TRBV28 TRBD1
CASLASGQGRVKNIQYF TGTGCCAGCCTCGCCTCAGGACAGGGAAGGGTCAAAAACATTCAGTACTTC NA TRBJ2-4 TRBV19 TRBD1
CASTTRPLRGDEQFF TGTGCCAGCACTACCCGGCCGTTAAGGGGTGATGAGCAGTTCTTC many TRBJ2-1 TRBV12-3/TRBV12-4 NA
CSARVGTSGRAQAWEQYF TGCAGTGCTAGAGTGGGGACTAGCGGGAGGGCCCAGGCGTGGGAGCAGTACTTC few TRBJ2-7 TRBV20-1 TRBD2
CASSLRQGARGNTIYF TGCGCCAGCAGTCTGAGACAGGGGGCGAGGGGAAACACCATATATTTT NA TRBJ1-3 TRBV4-1 TRBD1
CASSLSPTGASEKLFF TGTGCCAGCAGCTTATCCCCGACAGGGGCGTCTGAAAAACTGTTTTTT many TRBJ1-4 TRBV7-2 TRBD1
CSASPGQGAFETQYF TGCAGTGCTAGTCCGGGACAGGGGGCCTTTGAGACCCAGTACTTC many TRBJ2-5 TRBV20-1 TRBD1
CASSQEDRPSSPLHF TGCGCCAGCAGCCAAGAGGACAGACCCAGCTCACCCCTCCACTTT few TRBJ1-6 TRBV4-1 NA
CASSEEDRPSYNEQFF TGTGCCAGCAGTGAAGAGGACAGGCCCTCCTACAATGAGCAGTTCTTC many TRBJ2-1 TRBV2 TRBD1
CSVDSNYGYTF TGCAGCGTTGACAGTAACTATGGCTACACCTTC NA TRBJ1-2 TRBV29-1 NA
CASSPRQGHGYTF TGTGCCAGCAGCCCGAGACAGGGGCATGGCTACACCTTC many TRBJ1-2 TRBV14 TRBD1
CAWDLTPYQETQYF TGTGCCTGGGACTTGACACCGTACCAAGAGACCCAGTACTTC many TRBJ2-5 TRBV30 NA
CATSIPAGEITDTQYF TGTGCCACCAGCATCCCAGCGGGAGAGATCACAGATACGCAGTATTTT many TRBJ2-3 TRBV15 TRBD2
CSADGRDGGRTIYF TGCAGTGCCGACGGACGGGACGGCGGCCGCACCATATATTTT NA TRBJ1-3 TRBV20-1 NA